This T cell receptor (beta chain) appears in the sequencing data of a study of beta chain features in type 1 diabetes. Background on the study: Sorted cells numbering some 110,000,000 were examined across all samples. Study-level points and caveats: There was a moderate but significant shortening of TCRB CDR3s in all four CD4+ subsets of Type 1 diabetes patients. The naive, central memory and Treg TCRB repertoires showed an apparent similarity that was greater among patients than among healthy donors.

This clone was found a few times. No antigen is known for it. The length of the CDR3 is 15 residues. cDNA synthesis used the whole RNA isolate, giving expressed TCRB sequences. TCRdb's table, derived via immunoSEQ multiplex PCR, lists solely in-frame clones and lacks some. Here the sample spans about 620,000 clones, about a sixth being singletons. The rearrangement links TRBV21-1 to TRBJ2-4; no DNA check was done on the table's D call, TRBD1. TRBV21-1 has pseudogene status. The receptor comes from a man between 18 and 35 years old in good health. Material: naive CD4+ T cells from blood. In DNA, the CDR3 is TGTGCCAGAATAGACAGGGGAAGGGCCAAAAACATTCAGTACTTC. Amino acid sequence: CARIDRGRAKNIQYF.